Following are 27 T cell receptor beta chains from one sample sequenced in a study of T cells in Graves' hyperthyroidism and ophthalmopathy. Researchers took RNA transcripts and amplified the TCR beta CDR3 regions from them. RT-PCR in the first round (using the HTBI primer set) targeted the TCR CDR3. MiXCR, run by TCRdb on the multiplex PCR reads, gives a single entry per CDR3 protein. The sample carries about 500,000 distinct CDR3 sequences, around 16% recorded once. Sequencing was performed on blood. The receptors stem from a woman aged 25 to 39 with Graves' ophthalmopathy.

This clonotype occurred many times. The rearrangement links TRBV6-1 to TRBJ1-2; D is possibly TRBD1 (5 bases). The CDR3 has 13 amino acids. Trimming removed 6 bases at V and 6 bases at J, with 14 bases between. Germline V gene sequence: CDR1 MNHNS, CDR2 SASEGT. CDR3 sequence reads: CASRKQMGDGYTF. The CDR3 nucleotides read TGTGCCAGCAGGAAACAAATGGGGGATGGCTACACCTTC.

The rearrangement joins TRBV4-3 to TRBJ2-6, with a possible D match to TRBD1 (5 bases). Trimming took off 1 base at V and 4 bases at J, with 11 bases between the two ends. This CDR3 is built from 16 residues. The V gene's germline CDR1 is LGHNA and CDR2 YSLEER. The chain's CDR3 is CASSQGVGVGANVLTF. The CDR3 DNA reads as TGCGCCAGCAGCCAAGGCGTAGGGGTAGGGGCCAACGTCCTGACTTTC.

This clonotype was seen many times. This chain joins TRBV20-1 and TRBJ2-3; the D gene is possibly TRBD2 (6 bases). The CDR3 extends over 13 amino acids. Trimming left V 3 bases short and J 4 bases short, with 11 bases between. Germline V gives CDR1 DFQATT, CDR2 SNEGSKA (reference sequence). This CDR3 is CSASRSSADTQYF. The CDR3 DNA reads TGCAGTGCTAGCAGATCTAGCGCAGATACGCAGTATTTT.

This clonotype was detected ten times or more. This chain joins TRBV20-1 and TRBJ2-7; 8 positions agree with TRBD1. The CDR3 is 13 residues long. V lost 5 bases and J lost 3; bases outside the gene matches: 6. The germline CDR1 and CDR2 sequences are DFQATT and SNEGSKA (reference sequence). The CDR3: CSAPRTGYYEQYF. The CDR3 DNA follows: TGCAGTGCTCCTCGGACAGGGTACTACGAGCAGTACTTC.

Concerning this clonotype itself: A much larger clone is a single base away; this may be a read error. The chain links TRBV5-8 to TRBJ1-1; 8 bases fit TRBD1. The CDR3 has 16 residues. Germline CDR1 and CDR2: SGHTS and YDEGEE. The CDR3 region has the DNA TGTGCCAGCAGCCAGAGCCCGGGACAGGCGAACACTGAAGCTTCCTTT. This gives the protein CASSQSPGQANTEASF. Supplemented by reference TRBV5-8 and TRBJ1-1, the full variable domain reads EAGVTQSPTHLIKTRGQQATLRCSPISGHTSVYWYQQALGLGLQFLLWYDEGEERNRGNFPPRFSGRQFPNYSSELNVNALELEDSALYLCASSQSPGQANTEASFGQGTRLTVV.

This clonotype was detected a few times. V and J are TRBV29-1 and TRBJ1-2; D not certain. CDR1 and CDR2 (germline): SQVTM, ANQGSEA. The CDR3 has 10 residues. V shed 4 bases and J shed 8 bases, with 8 bases lying between them. The CDR3 bases are TGCAGCGTTGGGAGCGGAGGCTACACCTTC. The encoded protein is CSVGSGGYTF.

There are many counts of this clonotype. V and J are TRBV12-3 or TRBV12-4 and TRBJ2-3; TRBD1 is a possible D gene (5 bases). The V gene lost 6 bases and the J gene lost 2 bases, with 9 bases spanning the gap. There are 13 residues in the CDR3. The CDR3 nucleotides read TGTGCCAGCAGAACAGGATACACAGATACGCAGTATTTT. Residues: CASRTGYTDTQYF.

The V gene is TRBV10-1, the J gene TRBJ1-3, with D unclear. The CDR3 totals 14 residues. Germline CDR1 is WNHNN and CDR2 is SYGVQD (reference sequence). Trimming removed 0 bases from V and 0 bases from J, with 3 bases in between. The CDR3 nucleotides read TGCGCCAGCAGTGAGTCTTTCTCTGGAAACACCATATATTTT. This codes for CASSESFSGNTIYF.

This clonotype was found a few times. The rearrangement joins TRBV2 to TRBJ2-2; a possible D gene is TRBD2 (6 bases). This CDR3 has 14 amino acids. Germline V gene lookup returns CDR1 SNHLY and CDR2 FYNNEI. V was trimmed by 8 bases and J by 3 bases, leaving 13 bases between them. CDR3 in DNA: TGTGCCAGCGGGTGGGAGGTGTACACCGGGGAGCTGTTTTTT. Encoded protein: CASGWEVYTGELFF.

In the case of this clonotype: A read error may explain this, as a much larger clone is one base away. The chain employs TRBV27 and TRBJ2-7; no firm D call. Germline V gene lookup returns CDR1 MNHEY and CDR2 SMNVEV (reference sequence). The CDR3 contains 14 residues. CDR3 residues: CASTKWGGSSEQYF. The CDR3 DNA reads TGTGCCAGCACCAAGTGGGGTGGGTCCTCCGAGCAGTACTTC.

This clonotype was counted between two and nine times. The V call is TRBV20-1, the J call TRBJ1-2, with D possibly matching TRBD1 (6 bases). Germline assignment: CDR1 DFQATT and CDR2 SNEGSKA (reference sequence). V was cut by 5 bases and J by 7 bases, with 14 bases left in between. This CDR3 spans 12 amino acids. Written as DNA, the CDR3 is TGCAGTGCTGTAACAGGGTTTTTTGGCTACACCTTC. This codes for CSAVTGFFGYTF.

The chain employs TRBV7-2 and TRBJ2-1, with unresolved D. Germline V CDR1 and CDR2: SGHTA, FQGNSA. The CDR3 covers 15 residues. Trimming removed 2 bases at V and 4 bases at J, with 12 bases between. CDR3 nucleotide sequence: TGTGCCAGCAGCTTACTCTTGGGCTATTACAATGAGCAGTTCTTC. Its translation: CASSLLLGYYNEQFF.

The rearrangement links TRBV20-1 to TRBJ1-6, with D uncertain. The CDR3 consists of 13 residues. Germline V gene lookup returns CDR1 DFQATT and CDR2 SNEGSKA (reference sequence). V lost 3 bases to trimming and J lost 7 bases, with 10 bases between them. The DNA for the CDR3 is TGCAGTGCTAGTACCTCCGCCAATTCACCCCTCCACTTT. Translated: CSASTSANSPLHF.

In its sample, this clonotype was seen many times. The V call is TRBV5-1, the J call TRBJ2-7; D remains unclear. The germline CDR1 and CDR2 sequences are SGHRS and YFSETQ. This CDR3 has 13 residues. Trimming cost V 4 bases and J 5 bases, with 13 bases left between them. The CDR3: CASSLDDRDEQYF. CDR3 DNA sequence: TGCGCCAGCAGCCTCGACGACCGGGACGAGCAGTACTTC.

This clonotype was seen ten or more times. The chain couples TRBV15 to TRBJ2-7; no firm D call. Trimming pared 5 bases from V and 3 bases from J, leaving 8 bases between. Germline V CDR1 and CDR2: LNHNV, YYDKDF (reference sequence). The CDR3 totals 12 residues. For the CDR3, the DNA is TGTGCCACCAGCTCCCGCTACTACGAGCAGTACTTC. This gives the protein CATSSRYYEQYF.

This clonotype appeared many times. The V gene is TRBV27, the J gene TRBJ2-7; TRBD2 agrees at 12 bases. Looked up from germline, CDR1 is MNHEY and CDR2 is SMNVEV (reference sequence). The V and J ends lost 6 bases and 3 bases, in that order; junction bases with no gene match: 12. This CDR3 is 17 amino acids long. In DNA form, the CDR3 reads TGTGCCAGCAGATCTCTAGCGGGAGGGGTCCGTAACTACGAGCAGTACTTC. Translating it yields CASRSLAGGVRNYEQYF.

This clonotype was picked up a small number of times. The DNA for the CDR3 is TGTGCCAGCGCTTATACTAGCAGGTACGAGCAGTACTTC. It codes for CASAYTSRYEQYF. The rearrangement links TRBV27 to TRBJ2-7; tentatively, D is TRBD2 (6 bases). V lost 8 bases and J lost 4, with 15 bases in between. Germline V gene data show CDR1 as MNHEY and CDR2 as SMNVEV (reference sequence). This CDR3 is built from 13 residues.

V gene TRBV6-2 or TRBV6-3 combines with J gene TRBJ2-1; TRBD2 matches 7 bases. The CDR3 has 15 amino acids. The J segment lost 0 bases and the V segment lost 3 bases, leaving 2 bases of the junction unmatched. Germline lookup yields CDR1 MNHEY and CDR2 SVGEGT. The CDR3 loop reads CASSYASGSYNEQFF. The DNA for the CDR3 is TGTGCCAGCAGTTATGCTAGCGGCTCCTACAATGAGCAGTTCTTC.

The chain has TRBV6-9 and TRBJ2-7; TRBD1 might be the D (5 bases). Germline CDR1 is MNHGY and CDR2 is SVAAGI. With 3 bases removed from V and 5 bases from J, the gap between germline ends came to 14 bases. This CDR3 contains 14 residues. CDR3 amino acids: CASSYPGIRNEQYF. The CDR3 DNA reads as TGTGCCAGCAGTTACCCAGGGATTCGGAACGAGCAGTACTTC.

This clonotype was counted between two and nine times. The V gene is TRBV7-2, the J gene TRBJ1-2, with D unresolved. CDR3 size: 13 residues. Germline CDR1 reads SGHTA; CDR2 reads FQGNSA. Trimming shortened V by 1 base and J by 8 bases, and 11 bases separated the two germline ends. CDR3 amino acids: CASSLDGKVGYTF. CDR3 sequence (DNA): TGTGCCAGCAGCTTAGATGGGAAAGTAGGCTACACCTTC.

The table lists this clonotype with many counts. This rearrangement joins TRBV7-8 to TRBJ2-7; D is uncertain. Germline CDR1 SGHVS, CDR2 FQNEAQ. V was trimmed by 4 bases and J by 0 bases, leaving 7 bases between them. The CDR3 spans 13 residues. CDR3 coding DNA: TGTGCCAGCAGCTGGCCGAGCTCCTACGAGCAGTACTTC. This codes for CASSWPSSYEQYF.

This clonotype was seen a few times. The CDR3 reads CSARELRDYEQYF. In nucleotides, the CDR3 is TGCAGTGCTAGAGAACTCCGGGACTACGAGCAGTACTTC. V is TRBV20-1 and J is TRBJ2-7, with D possibly TRBD2 on 5 matching bases. V lost 0 bases and J lost 3, with 9 bases in between. The CDR3 spans 13 residues. Germline CDR1 and CDR2: DFQATT and SNEGSKA (reference sequence).

This clonotype was detected ten times or more. A much larger clone sits a single nucleotide away, making a read error possible. The chain combines TRBV7-8 with TRBJ2-1; D is ambiguous. The V gene's germline CDR1 is SGHVS and CDR2 FQNEAQ. Trimming shortened V by 3 bases and J by 2 bases, and 5 bases separated the two germline ends. The CDR3 is 13 residues long. Here the CDR3 reads CASSFGPYNEQFF. The CDR3 DNA reads as TGTGCCAGCAGCTTTGGACCCTACAATGAGCAGTTCTTC.

Many counts were recorded for this clonotype. The chain couples TRBV20-1 to TRBJ2-3; tentative D call: TRBD2 (6 bases). The CDR3 spans 13 residues. Germline V gene lookup returns CDR1 DFQATT and CDR2 SNEGSKA (reference sequence). V dropped 7 bases and J dropped 5 bases, with 16 bases sitting between them. The CDR3 bases are TGCAGTGACGGCGTGGCGGGATTAGATACGCAGTATTTT. Translating it yields CSDGVAGLDTQYF.

This clonotype was detected a few times. The chain uses TRBV6-1 and TRBJ2-2; the D call may be TRBD1 or TRBD2 (5 bases each). Trimming took 6 bases from V and 0 from J, leaving 8 bases between them. Germline CDR1 and CDR2: MNHNS and SASEGT. The CDR3 loop spans 14 amino acids. The CDR3 region has the DNA TGTGCCAGCAGGGGACGACCGAACACCGGGGAGCTGTTTTTT. This encodes CASRGRPNTGELFF.

This clonotype has at least ten counts. The chain joins TRBV7-8 to TRBJ2-7; D unclear. The CDR3 totals 14 residues. Germline V lookup: CDR1 SGHVS, CDR2 FQNEAQ. The V gene lost 3 bases and the J gene lost 1 base, with 10 bases spanning the gap. The CDR3 reads CASSFRLSSYEQYF. The CDR3 bases are TGTGCCAGCAGCTTTAGGTTGAGTTCCTACGAGCAGTACTTC.

This clonotype was observed many times. V and J are TRBV4-3 and TRBJ2-5; D possibly corresponds to TRBD2 (7 bases). V was shortened by 0 bases and J by 4 bases, with 24 bases between the two germline ends. Per germline, CDR1 LGHNA and CDR2 YSLEER. The CDR3 contains 19 residues. The CDR3 nucleotides are TGCGCCAGCAGCCAAGAGGGAGCGTCGGGGGGCCCCCAAAGAGAGACCCAGTACTTC. It yields the protein CASSQEGASGGPQRETQYF.